Below, 29 T cell receptor beta chains from the same sample are listed, as sequenced in a study of OX40 agonist ivuxolimab in advanced cancers. The data were produced by immunoSEQ multiplex PCR, yet TCRdb's version contains in-frame clones alone and is incomplete. The data hold about 82,000 clones, with roughly 80% observed a single time. Here the sequenced sample was CD4+ or CD8+ T cells sorted from blood, taken in a trial of the OX40 agonist ivuxolimab. The receptors stem from an adult with an advanced solid tumor such as melanoma, head and neck, liver or kidney cancer.

The sample holds one count of this clone. The chain uses TRBV11-2 and TRBJ2-1, with D possibly matching TRBD2 (6 bases). In germline, CDR1 is SGHAT, CDR2 FQNNGV. V shed 5 bases and J shed 3 bases, with 14 bases lying between them. This CDR3 is built from 15 residues. In DNA form, the CDR3 reads TGTGCCAGCAGCACCCTTTTGGGGGGCTACAATGAGCAGTTCTTC. This sequence encodes CASSTLLGGYNEQFF.

The chain is built from TRBV29-1 and TRBJ1-2; D remains ambiguous. V lost 2 bases to trimming and J lost 1 base, with 5 bases between them. CDR1 and CDR2 from the germline V gene are SQVTM and ANQGSEA. The CDR3 is made up of 12 amino acids. CDR3 protein: CSVEIGNYGYTF. In DNA form, the CDR3 reads TGCAGCGTTGAAATCGGTAACTATGGCTACACCTTC.

The genes are TRBV7-6 and TRBJ2-1; weak D call: TRBD1 (5 bases). The CDR3 is 15 amino acids. Trimming shortened V by 1 base and J by 4 bases, and 11 bases separated the two germline ends. Per germline, CDR1 SGHVS and CDR2 FNYEAQ. The CDR3 coding sequence is TGTGCCAGCAGCTTAGGGGCAGGGCGGTACAATGAGCAGTTCTTC. Translation gives CASSLGAGRYNEQFF.

The rearrangement uses TRBV18 and TRBJ1-2; a possible D gene is TRBD1 (5 bases). The CDR3 consists of 14 residues. V was shortened by 0 bases and J by 6 bases, with 11 bases between the two germline ends. Germline V lookup: CDR1 KGHSH, CDR2 LQKENI. CDR3 amino acids: CASSPPATGHGYTF. In nucleotides, the CDR3 is TGTGCCAGCTCACCACCGGCAACAGGTCATGGCTACACCTTC.

J is TRBJ2-7 and V is TRBV5-1; D gene ambiguous. Germline CDR1 SGHRS, CDR2 YFSETQ. With 1 base removed from V and 3 bases from J, the gap between germline ends came to 14 bases. There are 15 residues in the CDR3. Written as DNA, the CDR3 is TGCGCCAGCAGCTTGTACCCGGGTGAAAACTACGAGCAGTACTTC. Residues: CASSLYPGENYEQYF.

This rearrangement joins TRBV19 to TRBJ1-1; 7 positions match TRBD1. Germline values: CDR1 LNHDA, CDR2 SQIVND (reference sequence). The CDR3 extends over 15 amino acids. V shed 6 bases and J 1 base; nucleotides not matched to a gene: 8. The chain's CDR3 is CASSETWDRNTEAFF. CDR3 coding DNA: TGTGCCAGTAGCGAAACTTGGGACAGGAACACTGAAGCTTTCTTT.

The CDR3 spells CASSPNPGGYTF. CDR3 sequence (DNA): TGTGCCAGCAGTCCCAACCCCGGTGGCTACACCTTC. J is TRBJ1-2 and V is TRBV28; no firm D call. With 5 bases removed from V and 7 bases from J, the gap between germline ends came to 11 bases. The CDR3 sequence is 12 residues long. Germline V CDR1 and CDR2: MDHEN, SYDVKM.

This chain joins TRBV7-8 and TRBJ2-7; 8 bases are a match to TRBD1. Trimming took 2 bases from V and 3 from J; bases not matched to a gene: 3. The germline V gene has CDR1 SGHVS and CDR2 FQNEAQ. CDR3 length equals 14 residues. The CDR3 nucleotides read TGTGCCAGCAGCTTATGGGACAGGAGCTACGAGCAGTACTTC. Translating gives CASSLWDRSYEQYF.

V gene TRBV5-1 combines with J gene TRBJ2-2, with 11 bases aligning to TRBD1. Trimming took 4 bases from V and 8 from J; bases not matched to a gene: 4. CDR1 is SGHRS and CDR2 is YFSETQ in the germline V gene. The length of the CDR3 is 14 residues. The CDR3 sequence is CASSPDRGLGELFF. The CDR3 coding sequence is TGCGCCAGCAGCCCGGACAGGGGGCTAGGGGAGCTGTTTTTT.

The chain links TRBV5-1 to TRBJ1-1, with D unresolved. Germline V gives CDR1 SGHRS, CDR2 YFSETQ. Trimming removed 4 bases from V and 5 bases from J, with 15 bases in between. The CDR3 is 14 residues long. The CDR3 nucleotides read TGCGCCAGCAGCCCGGGCCGGGGAGGGACTGAAGCTTTCTTT. This codes for CASSPGRGGTEAFF.

V gene TRBV6-1 combines with J gene TRBJ1-2, with 9 bases that match TRBD1. Per germline, CDR1 MNHNS and CDR2 SASEGT. V was clipped by 2 bases and J by 3 bases; unmatched bases: 7. The length of the CDR3 is 16 residues. CDR3 in DNA: TGTGCCAGCAGTGAAAACAGGGGGCGACTCCACTATGGCTACACCTTC. Translation gives CASSENRGRLHYGYTF.

The J gene is TRBJ2-5, the V gene TRBV9; a possible D gene is TRBD2 (5 bases). The CDR3 runs to 14 residues. The germline V gene has CDR1 SGDLS and CDR2 YYNGEE. Trimming left V 2 bases short and J 4 bases short, with 12 bases between. CDR3 residues: CASSVTRDGETQYF. CDR3 coding DNA: TGTGCCAGCAGCGTCACTCGGGATGGAGAGACCCAGTACTTC.

This chain uses TRBV6-6 with TRBJ1-2; D unclear. The ends were cut back, 7 bases at V and 8 bases at J, with 14 bases in the middle. From germline, CDR1 is MNHNY and CDR2 SVGAGI (reference sequence). This CDR3 has 12 residues. CDR3 region: CASTEREGGYTF. In nucleotides, the CDR3 is TGTGCCAGCACCGAAAGGGAAGGGGGCTACACCTTC.

The chain links TRBV5-1 to TRBJ2-1; 7 positions match TRBD1. Germline assignment: CDR1 SGHRS and CDR2 YFSETQ. The CDR3 loop spans 13 amino acids. With V trimmed by 3 bases and J by 6 bases, 3 bases remained unmatched. The CDR3 DNA follows: TGCGCCAGCAGCTCGCAGGGGGTCAATGAGCAGTTCTTC. Amino acids: CASSSQGVNEQFF.

The chain combines TRBV18 with TRBJ2-7; D is uncertain. The CDR3 spans 13 residues. Germline lookup yields CDR1 KGHSH and CDR2 LQKENI. V shed 0 bases and J shed 4 bases, with 7 bases lying between them. DNA for the CDR3: TGTGCCAGCTCACCACCGGCAGGATACGAGCAGTACTTC. Translation gives CASSPPAGYEQYF.

This clone occurred a few times. CDR3 nucleotides: TGTGCCAGTAGTACAATGACCAGGAACTATGGCTACACCTTC. This sequence encodes CASSTMTRNYGYTF. The J gene is TRBJ1-2, the V gene TRBV19, with D uncertain. Germline CDR1 is LNHDA and CDR2 is SQIVND (reference sequence). Trimming shortened V by 4 bases and J by 2 bases, and 11 bases separated the two germline ends. The CDR3 has 14 residues.

This clone has just one count. The chain employs TRBV18 and TRBJ2-5, with TRBD2 matching over 14 bases. V lost 6 bases, J lost 4 bases, and 10 bases stayed unmatched. This CDR3 region has 17 residues. Germline lookup yields CDR1 KGHSH and CDR2 LQKENI. CDR3 nucleotides: TGTGCCAGCTCCCTCGGACTAGCGGGGGGTTCGTCAGAGACCCAGTACTTC. It translates to CASSLGLAGGSSETQYF.

V gene TRBV9 combines with J gene TRBJ1-3; D is unclear. With 6 bases removed from V and 1 base from J, the gap between germline ends came to 11 bases. CDR3 length: 14 amino acids. CDR1 and CDR2 (germline): SGDLS, YYNGEE. The CDR3 region is CASTTDGSGNTIYF. The DNA for the CDR3 is TGTGCCAGCACCACCGACGGATCTGGAAACACCATATATTTT.

V usage is TRBV10-3 and J usage is TRBJ1-5, with 8 bases that match TRBD1. Unmatched junction bases numbered 6, after V lost 4 bases and J lost 4 bases. Germline CDR1 and CDR2: ENHRY and SYGVKD. The CDR3 runs 15 residues. This chain's CDR3 is CAISALGDRNQPQHF. Written as DNA, the CDR3 is TGTGCCATCAGTGCCCTAGGGGACAGGAATCAGCCCCAGCATTTT.

The rearrangement uses TRBV29-1 and TRBJ1-1, with D hard to call. Germline V CDR1 and CDR2: SQVTM, ANQGSEA. The length of the CDR3 is 13 residues. Deletions cut 4 bases from V and 1 base from J, with 10 bases between. CDR3 residues: CSVAPGWNTEAFF. In DNA, the CDR3 is TGCAGCGTTGCCCCCGGTTGGAACACTGAAGCTTTCTTT.

CDR3 sequence: CASSQDNYSPGKGTEAFF. CDR3 sequence (DNA): TGCGCCAGCAGCCAAGATAATTATTCCCCAGGCAAGGGTACTGAAGCTTTCTTT. J is TRBJ1-1 and V is TRBV4-1; D gene ambiguous. The germline V and J ends were trimmed by 0 bases and 5 bases, with 22 bases remaining between them. The V gene's germline CDR1 is MGHRA and CDR2 YSYEKL. The CDR3 contains 18 residues.

This chain links TRBV25-1 with TRBJ2-5; 10 bases are shared with TRBD1. V lost 1 base, J lost 5 bases, and 4 bases stayed unmatched. This CDR3 is 15 amino acids long. Germline values: CDR1 MGHDK, CDR2 SYGVNS. This CDR3 reads CASSEWGQGKETQYF. CDR3 sequence (DNA): TGTGCCAGCAGTGAATGGGGACAGGGGAAGGAGACCCAGTACTTC.

The chain links TRBV10-3 to TRBJ1-3, with 8 bases lining up with TRBD1. The germline V gene has CDR1 ENHRY and CDR2 SYGVKD. The CDR3 is 15 amino acids. After removal of 0 bases from V and 2 bases from J, the junction contained 0 bases not matched to a gene. CDR3 region: CAISESTGAGNTIYF. The CDR3 DNA is TGTGCCATCAGTGAGTCGACAGGGGCTGGAAACACCATATATTTT.

The chain uses TRBV19 and TRBJ1-5, with 7 bases identical to TRBD1. Germline-derived CDR1 and CDR2 are LNHDA and SQIVND (reference sequence). The CDR3 sequence is 17 residues long. V shed 4 bases, J shed 7 bases, and the junction held 16 bases outside the gene matches. In DNA form, the CDR3 reads TGTGCCAGTAGTAAGGGGGGCAACCAGGTCAGGGGGCAGCCCCAGCATTTT. Translation gives CASSKGGNQVRGQPQHF.

The chain uses TRBV11-2 and TRBJ1-1, with D unclear. The CDR3 has 16 residues. CDR1 is SGHAT and CDR2 is FQNNGV in the germline V gene. The V end lost 2 bases, the J end lost 4 bases, and 17 bases lay between the germline ends. This CDR3 reads CASSLTPGTLGTEAFF. CDR3 DNA sequence: TGTGCCAGCAGCTTAACCCCGGGTACTCTGGGCACTGAAGCTTTCTTT.

V usage is TRBV2 and J usage is TRBJ2-5; no firm D call. Per germline, CDR1 SNHLY and CDR2 FYNNEI. CDR3 length: 13 residues. Trimming left V 3 bases short and J 2 bases short, with 7 bases between. CDR3 loop: CASSDPRQETQYF. The DNA for the CDR3 is TGTGCCAGCAGTGATCCTAGACAAGAGACCCAGTACTTC.

The V gene is TRBV7-6, the J gene TRBJ2-6; D assignment may be TRBD1 or TRBD2 (5 bases each). The CDR3 spans 17 residues. The germline V and J ends were trimmed by 1 base and 0 bases, with 10 bases remaining between them. CDR1 is SGHVS and CDR2 is FNYEAQ in the germline V gene. The CDR3 DNA reads TGTGCCAGCAGCTTAGACCAGGGACCCTCTGGGGCCAACGTCCTGACTTTC. This sequence encodes CASSLDQGPSGANVLTF.

The chain joins TRBV10-3 to TRBJ2-7, with TRBD1 matching 8 bases. Germline CDR1 and CDR2: ENHRY and SYGVKD. The length of the CDR3 is 15 residues. The ends lost 6 bases at V and 2 bases at J; junction bases unmatched: 9. The CDR3 sequence is CAISQGARKAYEQYF. CDR3 nucleotide sequence: TGTGCCATCAGCCAGGGGGCGCGTAAGGCCTACGAGCAGTACTTC.

The V gene is TRBV7-9, the J gene TRBJ2-5, with 13 bases that match TRBD2. From germline, CDR1 is SEHNR and CDR2 FQNEAQ (reference sequence). The CDR3 consists of 19 residues. The junction had 12 bases not matched to a gene; V was cut back by 4 bases and J by 1 base. The CDR3 nucleotides are TGTGCCAGCAGCTCGCGGTTGACTAGCGGGGGGCCGTCCCAAGAGACCCAGTACTTC. Its translation: CASSSRLTSGGPSQETQYF.